One and the same sample provided the 30 T cell receptor beta chains below, sequenced in a study of metastatic and nonmetastatic thyroid tumors. TCRdb re-processed the PCR reads through MiXCR. The data contain 25,000 to 40,000 clones, around 7% of them singletons. All patients were untreated before thyroid surgery. Sequencing was performed on blood. The origin of the receptors is a female donor with papillary thyroid cancer or a benign thyroid nodule (not recorded which). Some clones in this sample may be carry-over from other donors' samples.

In its sample, this clone was seen many times. The rearrangement links TRBV5-6 to TRBJ1-4; TRBD1 is a possible D gene (5 bases). Germline assignment: CDR1 SGHDT and CDR2 YYEEEE. The CDR3 has 14 amino acids. Trimming took 2 bases from V and 7 from J, leaving 12 bases between them. The CDR3 bases are TGTGCCAGCAGCTTTAGGGCCGGGGGTGAAAAACTGTTTTTT. Translating it yields CASSFRAGGEKLFF.

Details on this clone: A much larger clone lies a single base off, so this may be a read error. The sample holds other DNA sequences that translate to the same CDR3. The chain combines TRBV10-2 with TRBJ1-1; D remains unclear. There are 12 residues in the CDR3. Trimming pared 2 bases from V and 10 bases from J, leaving 11 bases between. Germline lookup yields CDR1 WSHSY and CDR2 SAAADI. CDR3 amino acids: CASSEGDNRAFF. CDR3 sequence (DNA): TGCGCCAGCAGTGAGGGCGACAATAGAGCTTTCTTT.

This clone was detected ten times or more. The chain recombines TRBV6-5 with TRBJ2-7; tentative D call: TRBD1 (5 bases). The germline gives CDR1 MNHEY, CDR2 SVGAGI. This CDR3 has 15 residues. Deletions cut 0 bases from V and 6 bases from J, with 15 bases between. CDR3 protein: CASSYSPGPAGEQYF. The CDR3 DNA reads as TGTGCCAGCAGTTACTCCCCAGGGCCCGCAGGCGAGCAGTACTTC.

This clone has only a few counts. The chain combines TRBV20-1 with TRBJ1-4; D not resolved. Looked up from germline, CDR1 is DFQATT and CDR2 is SNEGSKA (reference sequence). The V and J ends lost 1 base and 6 bases respectively, with 15 bases between them. The CDR3 contains 15 residues. CDR3 amino acids: CSARGLPLGDEKLFF. As DNA, the CDR3 is TGCAGTGCTAGAGGTTTACCTCTTGGGGATGAAAAACTGTTTTTT.

At least ten counts were recorded for this clone. The genes are TRBV25-1 and TRBJ2-1; weak D call: TRBD2 (5 bases). With 1 base removed from V and 4 bases from J, the gap between germline ends came to 11 bases. In germline, CDR1 is MGHDK, CDR2 SYGVNS. The CDR3 loop spans 15 amino acids. CDR3 region: CASSEFGGGYNEQFF. CDR3 DNA sequence: TGTGCCAGCAGTGAATTCGGAGGAGGATACAATGAGCAGTTCTTC.

This clone occurred many times. The gene calls are TRBV19 and TRBJ1-1, with D hard to call. Germline values: CDR1 LNHDA, CDR2 SQIVND (reference sequence). The V gene lost 2 bases and the J gene lost 0 bases, with 10 bases spanning the gap. The CDR3 has 15 amino acids. The CDR3: CASSITPRVNTEAFF. The DNA of the CDR3 is TGTGCCAGTAGTATAACCCCTCGGGTGAACACTGAAGCTTTCTTT.

This clone was counted ten times or more. The J gene is TRBJ2-1, the V gene TRBV7-2; D is unresolved. This CDR3 is 13 amino acids long. Germline values: CDR1 SGHTA, CDR2 FQGNSA. The V gene lost 1 base and the J gene lost 0 bases, with 1 base spanning the gap. DNA for the CDR3: TGTGCCAGCAGCTTAGTCTCCTACAATGAGCAGTTCTTC. This sequence encodes CASSLVSYNEQFF.

Ten or more counts support this clone. The V and J genes are TRBV5-1 and TRBJ1-6, with D possibly matching TRBD1 (6 bases). Germline V CDR1 and CDR2: SGHRS, YFSETQ. V dropped 2 bases and J dropped 0 bases, with 9 bases sitting between them. The CDR3 spans 16 residues. DNA for the CDR3: TGCGCCAGCAGCTTTAGGACAGACTCCTATAATTCACCCCTCCACTTT. Its protein is CASSFRTDSYNSPLHF.

Many counts were recorded for this clone. V usage is TRBV27 and J usage is TRBJ1-1, with 7 bases identical to TRBD1. The J segment lost 1 base and the V segment lost 2 bases, leaving 10 bases of the junction unmatched. CDR3 length: 17 amino acids. The germline CDR1 and CDR2 sequences are MNHEY and SMNVEV (reference sequence). CDR3 in amino acids: CASSLRSRGGPNTEAFF. CDR3 sequence (DNA): TGTGCCAGCAGTTTAAGGTCACGAGGGGGCCCGAACACTGAAGCTTTCTTT.

This clone was detected many times. The chain recombines TRBV6-1 with TRBJ2-1, with TRBD2 matching 10 bases. The junction had 10 bases not matched to a gene; V was cut back by 2 bases and J by 12 bases. CDR1 and CDR2 from the germline V gene are MNHNS and SASEGT. CDR3 length equals 15 residues. CDR3 sequence: CASSESSGRAVAQFF. The CDR3, as DNA: TGTGCCAGCAGTGAATCGAGCGGGAGGGCCGTAGCGCAGTTCTTC.

For this clone: A junction boundary mismatches the germline segment, possibly from a read error. J is TRBJ2-2 and V is TRBV7-3; a weak D match, TRBD1 (6 bases). This CDR3 contains 20 residues. In germline, CDR1 is SGHTA, CDR2 FQGTGA. The DNA of the CDR3 is TGTGCCAGCAGCTTAACGGGGGCAAACTCAGGACAGTTGAACACCTGGGAGCCGTTTTTT. It encodes CASSLTGANSGQLNTWEPFF. The whole variable domain, remainder taken from reference TRBV7-3 and TRBJ2-2, is GAGVSQTPSNKVTEKGKYVELRCDPISGHTALYWYRQSLGQGPEFLIYFQGTGAADDSGLPNDRFFAVRPEGSVSTLKIQRTERGDSAVYLCASSLTGANSGQLNTWEPFFGEGSRLTVL.

The sample holds many counts of this clone. The rearrangement uses TRBV6-2 or TRBV6-3 and TRBJ1-1; D perhaps matches TRBD1 (6 bases). The CDR3 contains 14 residues. Trimming shortened V by 6 bases and J by 0 bases, and 11 bases separated the two germline ends. Germline V gene data show CDR1 as MNHEY and CDR2 as SVGEGT. The CDR3 coding sequence is TGTGCCAGCAGGCCGACAGGTATGAACACTGAAGCTTTCTTT. This sequence encodes CASRPTGMNTEAFF.

This clone was seen at least ten times. The V gene is TRBV19, the J gene TRBJ1-2, with D perhaps matching TRBD1 (6 bases). This CDR3 is built from 13 residues. Trimming cost V 11 bases and J 8 bases, with 21 bases left between them. The germline gives CDR1 LNHDA, CDR2 SQIVND (reference sequence). The CDR3 DNA is TGTGCCGCAGGGGAAAGAAATTTCGACGGCTACACCTTC. Protein: CAAGERNFDGYTF.

In this sample, this clone turned up many times. This sequence joins TRBV24-1 and TRBJ1-5; the D is unclear. Germline V gene data show CDR1 as KGHDR and CDR2 as SFDVKD. V lost 4 bases and J lost 3, with 12 bases in between. This CDR3 is 15 amino acids long. CDR3 sequence: CATSEGTSNNQPQHF. The CDR3 nucleotides are TGTGCCACCAGTGAAGGCACAAGTAACAATCAGCCCCAGCATTTT.

This clone was detected many times. Other DNA sequences from this sample encode an identical CDR3 as well. The chain joins TRBV20-1 to TRBJ1-2, with 7 bases identical to TRBD1. CDR1 DFQATT and CDR2 SNEGSKA come from the germline V gene (reference sequence). The length of the CDR3 is 12 residues. This CDR3 reads CSVPDRNDGYTF. The DNA of the CDR3 is TGCAGCGTTCCGGACAGGAATGATGGCTACACCTTC.

The chain's CDR3 is CASSLQGQETQYF. CDR3 coding DNA: TGTGCCAGCAGCCTACAGGGTCAAGAGACCCAGTACTTC. The rearrangement joins TRBV5-4 to TRBJ2-5; perhaps TRBD1 as D (6 bases). The CDR3 is 13 amino acids. V dropped 4 bases and J dropped 2 bases, with 9 bases sitting between them. Germline V gene sequence: CDR1 SGHNT, CDR2 YYREEE (reference sequence).

Ten or more counts support this clone. The V gene is TRBV6-1, the J gene TRBJ2-5; perhaps TRBD2 as D (6 bases). The V end was cut by 4 bases, the J end by 4 bases, with 10 bases between. CDR1 and CDR2 (germline): MNHNS, SASEGT. This CDR3 contains 13 residues. The CDR3 sequence is CASSAPGVETQYF. The CDR3 DNA follows: TGTGCCAGCAGTGCCCCGGGGGTAGAGACCCAGTACTTC.

This clone was seen ten or more times. The sample contains more than one DNA sequence encoding this CDR3. The V gene is TRBV20-1, the J gene TRBJ1-2; 10 nucleotides match TRBD1. This CDR3 contains 16 residues. The ends lost 3 bases at V and 2 bases at J; junction bases unmatched: 9. Germline CDR1 DFQATT, CDR2 SNEGSKA (reference sequence). The CDR3 loop is CSARRPGQGRNYGYTF. The DNA for the CDR3 is TGCAGTGCTAGGAGACCGGGACAGGGGAGGAACTATGGCTACACCTTC.

This clone has ten or more counts. The chain links TRBV28 to TRBJ1-6; maybe TRBD1 (5 bases). Trimming stripped 6 bases from V and 8 bases from J, with 23 bases between. Germline CDR1 is MDHEN and CDR2 is SYDVKM. The CDR3 is 17 amino acids. The DNA of the CDR3 is TGTGCCAGCAGGAAGCCCAACAGGTTTTGGATGGATTCACCCCTCCACTTT. It codes for CASRKPNRFWMDSPLHF.

This clone was recorded many times. V and J are TRBV19 and TRBJ1-5; perhaps TRBD1 as D (5 bases). Germline assignment: CDR1 LNHDA and CDR2 SQIVND (reference sequence). Trimming shortened V by 4 bases and J by 2 bases, and 15 bases separated the two germline ends. The CDR3 contains 16 residues. CDR3 sequence reads: CASSRGRVLGNQPQHF. Here the CDR3 DNA reads TGTGCCAGTAGTAGGGGGAGGGTTTTGGGCAATCAGCCCCAGCATTTT. The full variable domain, in which reference TRBV19 and TRBJ1-5 provide the parts outside the CDR3, is DGGITQSPKYLFRKEGQNVTLSCEQNLNHDAMYWYRQDPGQGLRLIYYSQIVNDFQKGDIAEGYSVSREKKESFPLTVTSAQKNPTAFYLCASSRGRVLGNQPQHFGDGTRLSIL.

This clone was seen ten or more times. The rearrangement links TRBV20-1 to TRBJ1-2; 7 bases fit TRBD1. Germline lookup yields CDR1 DFQATT and CDR2 SNEGSKA (reference sequence). V was clipped by 6 bases and J by 4 bases; unmatched bases: 5. This CDR3 comprises 12 residues. The DNA for the CDR3 is TGCAGTGCCGAGAGACAGGGCTATGGCTACACCTTC. It yields the protein CSAERQGYGYTF.

This clone was observed at least ten times. The V call is TRBV2, the J call TRBJ1-2, with unresolved D. V shed 7 bases and J shed 3 bases, with 9 bases lying between them. The CDR3 sequence is 12 residues long. CDR1 and CDR2 from the germline V gene are SNHLY and FYNNEI. The CDR3 is CASKIKDYGYTF. In DNA, the CDR3 is TGTGCCAGCAAGATCAAGGACTATGGCTACACCTTC.

This clone was picked up many times. The same CDR3 is also encoded by other DNA sequences in this sample. The rearrangement joins TRBV3-1 to TRBJ2-7; D call uncertain. The CDR3 totals 15 residues. The V end lost 4 bases, the J end lost 3 bases, and 16 bases lay between the germline ends. CDR1 and CDR2 (germline): LGHDT, YNNKEL (reference sequence). The CDR3 nucleotides read TGTGCCAGCAGCCCCCCTGGTTCGGGTTTCTACGAGCAGTACTTC. It translates to CASSPPGSGFYEQYF.

This clone occurred many times. The rearrangement links TRBV18 to TRBJ2-7, with D possibly matching TRBD2 (5 bases). Trimming cost V 7 bases and J 6 bases, with 19 bases left between them. This CDR3 has 14 residues. Germline V lookup: CDR1 KGHSH, CDR2 LQKENI. The CDR3 region is CASFTTRNLSEQYF. CDR3 nucleotide sequence: TGTGCCAGCTTTACAACTAGAAATTTGAGCGAGCAGTACTTC.

Ten or more counts support this clone. The chain recombines TRBV6-2 or TRBV6-3 with TRBJ1-5; D might be TRBD1 (5 bases). CDR3 length: 15 residues. Germline V CDR1 and CDR2: MNHEY, SVGEGT. With 7 bases removed from V and 1 base from J, the gap between germline ends came to 14 bases. The CDR3 region is CASIPGGESNQPQHF. CDR3 sequence (DNA): TGTGCCAGCATCCCCGGAGGGGAGAGCAATCAGCCCCAGCATTTT.

For this clone: This may come from a read error, since a much larger clone is one base off. This chain joins TRBV11-3 and TRBJ1-1; D is undetermined. V was pared by 2 bases and J by 2 bases, with 6 bases between. Germline CDR1 SGHNT, CDR2 YENEEA. The CDR3 sequence is 13 residues long. Here the CDR3 DNA reads TGTGCCAGCAGCTTAAGTCTTAACACTGAAGCTTTCTTT. It codes for CASSLSLNTEAFF.

Many counts were recorded for this clone. This sequence joins TRBV24-1 and TRBJ2-2; D tentatively fits TRBD1 or TRBD2 (5 bases each). Trimming took off 3 bases at V and 10 bases at J, with 17 bases between the two ends. CDR1 is KGHDR and CDR2 is SFDVKD in the germline V gene. The CDR3 contains 15 residues. The chain's CDR3 is CATSDGGTSLPELFF. The CDR3 DNA reads TGTGCCACCAGTGATGGTGGGACGTCCTTGCCGGAGCTGTTTTTT.

The chain links TRBV20-1 to TRBJ1-2; 9 bases line up with TRBD1. Germline assignment: CDR1 DFQATT and CDR2 SNEGSKA (reference sequence). V lost 6 bases, J lost 1 base, and 3 bases stayed unmatched. The CDR3 length is 13 residues. The CDR3 sequence: CSAGDRVNYGYTF. Written as DNA, the CDR3 is TGCAGTGCCGGGGACAGGGTTAACTATGGCTACACCTTC.

This clone has ten or more counts. The CDR3 sequence is CASRGWTGAGNSNQPQHF. The DNA of the CDR3 is TGTGCCAGCAGGGGATGGACAGGGGCGGGAAATAGCAATCAGCCCCAGCATTTT. This chain connects TRBV6-5 to TRBJ1-5; 9 bases fit TRBD1. This CDR3 is 18 amino acids long. After removal of 6 bases from V and 0 bases from J, the junction contained 12 bases not matched to a gene. CDR1 and CDR2 from the germline V gene are MNHEY and SVGAGI.

This clone was seen at least ten times. The rearrangement uses TRBV6-1 and TRBJ1-2; 8 positions match TRBD1. Trimming took 3 bases from V and 3 from J; bases not matched to a gene: 3. This CDR3 has 14 amino acids. Per germline, CDR1 MNHNS and CDR2 SASEGT. CDR3 residues: CASSEAGGYYGYTF. Here the CDR3 DNA reads TGTGCCAGCAGTGAGGCAGGGGGCTACTATGGCTACACCTTC.